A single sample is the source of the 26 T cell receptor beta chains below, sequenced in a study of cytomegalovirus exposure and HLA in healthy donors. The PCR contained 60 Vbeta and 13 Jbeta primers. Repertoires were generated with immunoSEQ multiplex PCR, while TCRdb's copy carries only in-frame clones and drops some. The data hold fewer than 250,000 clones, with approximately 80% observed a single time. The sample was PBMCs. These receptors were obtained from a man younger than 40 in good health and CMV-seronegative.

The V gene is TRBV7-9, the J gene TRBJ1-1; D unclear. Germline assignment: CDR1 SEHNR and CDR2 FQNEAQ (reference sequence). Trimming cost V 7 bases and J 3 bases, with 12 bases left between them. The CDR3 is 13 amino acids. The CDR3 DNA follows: TGTGCCAGCAACATAGATGAGGACACTGAAGCTTTCTTT. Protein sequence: CASNIDEDTEAFF.

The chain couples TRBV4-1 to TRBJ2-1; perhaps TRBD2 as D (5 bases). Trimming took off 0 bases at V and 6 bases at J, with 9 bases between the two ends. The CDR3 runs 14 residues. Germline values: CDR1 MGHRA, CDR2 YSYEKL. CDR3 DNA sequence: TGCGCCAGCAGCCAAGAGACTAAAGGCAATGAGCAGTTCTTC. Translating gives CASSQETKGNEQFF.

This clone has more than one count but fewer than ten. In DNA form, the CDR3 reads TGCGCCAGCAGCCAAAACATACAAGAGACCCAGTACTTC. It translates to CASSQNIQETQYF. V usage is TRBV4-1 and J usage is TRBJ2-5; D call uncertain. Germline V lookup: CDR1 MGHRA, CDR2 YSYEKL. Trimming stripped 2 bases from V and 2 bases from J, with 6 bases between. The CDR3 covers 13 residues.

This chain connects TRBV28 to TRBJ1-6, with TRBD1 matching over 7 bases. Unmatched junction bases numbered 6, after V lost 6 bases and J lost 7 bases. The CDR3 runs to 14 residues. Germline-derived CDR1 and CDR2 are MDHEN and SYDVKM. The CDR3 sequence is CASRSGTVNSPLHF. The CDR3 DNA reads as TGTGCCAGCAGGTCCGGGACAGTCAATTCACCCCTCCACTTT.

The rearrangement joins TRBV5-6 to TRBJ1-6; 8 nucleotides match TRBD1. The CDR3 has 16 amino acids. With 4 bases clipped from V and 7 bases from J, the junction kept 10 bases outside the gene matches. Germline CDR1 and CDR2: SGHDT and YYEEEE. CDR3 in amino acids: CASSGLGQGSNSPLHF. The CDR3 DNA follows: TGTGCCAGCAGCGGACTAGGACAGGGATCCAATTCACCCCTCCACTTT.

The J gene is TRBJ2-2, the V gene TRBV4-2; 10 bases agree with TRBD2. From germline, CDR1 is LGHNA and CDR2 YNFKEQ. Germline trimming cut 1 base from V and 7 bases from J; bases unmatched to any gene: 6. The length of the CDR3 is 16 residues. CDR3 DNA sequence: TGTGCCAGCAGCCAAGGGGGAGCGGGGGGGCACGGGGAGCTGTTTTTT. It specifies CASSQGGAGGHGELFF.

The DNA for the CDR3 is TGTGCCAGCAGTACCTACAGGGGCGGTGGCTACACCTTC. Encoded protein: CASSTYRGGGYTF. The gene calls are TRBV28 and TRBJ1-2, with TRBD1 matching 7 bases. Germline lookup yields CDR1 MDHEN and CDR2 SYDVKM. There are 13 residues in the CDR3. V lost 5 bases, J lost 7 bases, and 7 bases stayed unmatched.

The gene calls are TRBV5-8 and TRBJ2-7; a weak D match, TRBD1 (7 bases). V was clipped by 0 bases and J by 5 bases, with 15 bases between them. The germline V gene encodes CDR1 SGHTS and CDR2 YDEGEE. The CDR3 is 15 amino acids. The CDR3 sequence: CASSLVVRGAHEQYF. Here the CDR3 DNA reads TGTGCCAGCAGCTTGGTCGTCAGGGGGGCCCACGAGCAGTACTTC.

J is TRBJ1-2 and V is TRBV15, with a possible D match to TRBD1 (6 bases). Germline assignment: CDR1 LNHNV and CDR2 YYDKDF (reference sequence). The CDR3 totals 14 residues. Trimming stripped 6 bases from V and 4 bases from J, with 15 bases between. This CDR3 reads CATSGVAGAYGYTF. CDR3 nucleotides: TGTGCCACCAGTGGGGTGGCGGGGGCCTATGGCTACACCTTC.

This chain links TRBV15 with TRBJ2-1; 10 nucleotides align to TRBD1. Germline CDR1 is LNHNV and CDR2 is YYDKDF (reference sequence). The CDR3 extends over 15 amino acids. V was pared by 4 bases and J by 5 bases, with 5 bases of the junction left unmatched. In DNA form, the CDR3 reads TGTGCCACCAGCATCCGACAGGGGGCGGACAATGAGCAGTTCTTC. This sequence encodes CATSIRQGADNEQFF.

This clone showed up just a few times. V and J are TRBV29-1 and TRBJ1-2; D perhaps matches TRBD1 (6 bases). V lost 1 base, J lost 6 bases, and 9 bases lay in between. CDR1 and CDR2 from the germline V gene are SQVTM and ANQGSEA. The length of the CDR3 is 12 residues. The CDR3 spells CSVEGHRDGYTF. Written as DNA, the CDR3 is TGCAGCGTTGAAGGTCACAGGGATGGCTACACCTTC.

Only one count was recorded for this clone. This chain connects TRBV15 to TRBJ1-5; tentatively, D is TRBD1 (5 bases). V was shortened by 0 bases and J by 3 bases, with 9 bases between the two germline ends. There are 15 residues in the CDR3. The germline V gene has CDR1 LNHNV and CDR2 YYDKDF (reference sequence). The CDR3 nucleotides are TGTGCCACCAGCAGAGAGAAACAGGTCAATCAGCCCCAGCATTTT. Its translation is CATSREKQVNQPQHF.

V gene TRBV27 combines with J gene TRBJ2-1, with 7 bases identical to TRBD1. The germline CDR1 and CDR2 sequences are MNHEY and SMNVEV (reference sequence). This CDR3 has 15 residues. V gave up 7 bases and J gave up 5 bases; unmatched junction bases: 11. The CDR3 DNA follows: TGTGCCAGCACCCCCCCAAGACAGGGTGACAATGAGCAGTTCTTC. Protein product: CASTPPRQGDNEQFF.

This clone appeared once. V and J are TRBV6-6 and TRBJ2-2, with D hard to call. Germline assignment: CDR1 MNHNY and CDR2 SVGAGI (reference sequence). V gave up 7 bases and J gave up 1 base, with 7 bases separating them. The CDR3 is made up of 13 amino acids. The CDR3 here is CASTHLNTGELFF. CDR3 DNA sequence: TGTGCCAGCACCCACTTGAACACCGGGGAGCTGTTTTTT.

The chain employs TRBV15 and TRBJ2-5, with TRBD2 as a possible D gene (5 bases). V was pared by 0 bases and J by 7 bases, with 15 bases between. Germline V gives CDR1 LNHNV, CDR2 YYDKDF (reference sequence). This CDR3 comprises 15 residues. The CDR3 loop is CATSRDRGSPVTQYF. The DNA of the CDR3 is TGTGCCACCAGCAGAGATCGGGGTAGCCCGGTGACCCAGTACTTC.

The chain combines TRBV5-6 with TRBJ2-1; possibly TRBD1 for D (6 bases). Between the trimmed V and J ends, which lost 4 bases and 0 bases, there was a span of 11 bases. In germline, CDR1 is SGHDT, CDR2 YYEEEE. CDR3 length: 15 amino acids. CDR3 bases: TGTGCCAGCAGCGTAACAGGGAGCTCCTACAATGAGCAGTTCTTC. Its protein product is CASSVTGSSYNEQFF.

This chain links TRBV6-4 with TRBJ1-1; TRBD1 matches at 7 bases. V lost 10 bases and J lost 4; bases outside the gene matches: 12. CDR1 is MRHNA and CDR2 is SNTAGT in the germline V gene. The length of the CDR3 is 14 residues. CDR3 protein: CAISYRGEGTEAFF. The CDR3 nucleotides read TGTGCCATCTCCTACAGGGGCGAGGGCACTGAAGCTTTCTTT.

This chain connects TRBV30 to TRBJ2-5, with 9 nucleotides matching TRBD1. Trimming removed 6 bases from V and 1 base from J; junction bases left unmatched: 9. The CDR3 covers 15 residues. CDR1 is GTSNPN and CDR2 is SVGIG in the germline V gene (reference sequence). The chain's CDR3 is CACEGDRGVQETQYF. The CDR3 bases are TGTGCCTGCGAGGGCGACAGGGGGGTCCAAGAGACCCAGTACTTC.

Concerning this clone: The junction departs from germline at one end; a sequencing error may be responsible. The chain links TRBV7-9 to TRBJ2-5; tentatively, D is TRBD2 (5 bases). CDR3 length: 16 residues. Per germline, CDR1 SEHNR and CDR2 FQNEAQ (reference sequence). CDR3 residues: CSSSLARELWKETQYF. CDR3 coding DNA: TGTTCCAGCAGCTTAGCGCGAGAACTATGGAAAGAGACCCAGTACTTC.

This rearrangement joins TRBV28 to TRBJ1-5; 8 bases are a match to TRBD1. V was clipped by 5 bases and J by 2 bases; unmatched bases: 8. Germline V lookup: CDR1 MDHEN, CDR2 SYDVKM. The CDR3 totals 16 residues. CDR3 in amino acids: CASSPRQGSGNQPQHF. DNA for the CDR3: TGTGCCAGCAGTCCACGACAGGGGTCGGGCAATCAGCCCCAGCATTTT.

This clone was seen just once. CDR3: CAISESKGATSNNEQFF. DNA for the CDR3: TGTGCCATCAGTGAGTCGAAGGGAGCGACCTCGAACAATGAGCAGTTCTTC. The V call is TRBV10-3, the J call TRBJ2-1, with a possible D match to TRBD2 (5 bases). Deletions cut 0 bases from V and 5 bases from J, with 17 bases between. The CDR3 has 17 residues. Germline V gene sequence: CDR1 ENHRY, CDR2 SYGVKD.

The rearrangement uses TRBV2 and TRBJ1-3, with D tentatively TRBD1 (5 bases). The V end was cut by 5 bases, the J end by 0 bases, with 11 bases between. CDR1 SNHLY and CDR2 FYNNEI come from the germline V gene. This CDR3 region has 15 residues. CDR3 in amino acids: CASSRQSNSGNTIYF. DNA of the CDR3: TGTGCCAGCAGTAGACAGTCTAACTCTGGAAACACCATATATTTT.

The CDR3 nucleotides read TGCGCCAGCAGCCCTCCTAGCGAAGATACGCAGTATTTT. Translating it yields CASSPPSEDTQYF. This chain joins TRBV4-1 and TRBJ2-3; maybe TRBD2 (6 bases). Trimming pared 4 bases from V and 5 bases from J, leaving 10 bases between. Germline V gene lookup returns CDR1 MGHRA and CDR2 YSYEKL. The CDR3 contains 13 residues.

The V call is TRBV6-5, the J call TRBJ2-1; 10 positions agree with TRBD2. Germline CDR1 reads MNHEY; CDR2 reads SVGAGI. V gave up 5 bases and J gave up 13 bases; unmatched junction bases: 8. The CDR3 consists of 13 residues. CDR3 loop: CASSPGLADTQFF. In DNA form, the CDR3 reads TGTGCCAGCAGTCCTGGACTAGCGGATACTCAGTTCTTC.

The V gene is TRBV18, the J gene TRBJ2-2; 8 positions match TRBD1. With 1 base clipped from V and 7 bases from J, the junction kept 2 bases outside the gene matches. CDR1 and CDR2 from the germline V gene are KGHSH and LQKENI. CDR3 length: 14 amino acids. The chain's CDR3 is CASSPHGQGGELFF. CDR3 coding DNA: TGTGCCAGCTCACCACACGGACAGGGCGGGGAGCTGTTTTTT.

The CDR3 nucleotides are TGTGCCAGCAGCAAACGGGGTGGATTGATATCCGGGGAGCTGTTTTTT. Amino acid sequence: CASSKRGGLISGELFF. The chain joins TRBV21-1 to TRBJ2-2; TRBD2 is the table's D call, not checked against the DNA. TRBV21-1 counts as a pseudogene. The CDR3 consists of 16 residues.